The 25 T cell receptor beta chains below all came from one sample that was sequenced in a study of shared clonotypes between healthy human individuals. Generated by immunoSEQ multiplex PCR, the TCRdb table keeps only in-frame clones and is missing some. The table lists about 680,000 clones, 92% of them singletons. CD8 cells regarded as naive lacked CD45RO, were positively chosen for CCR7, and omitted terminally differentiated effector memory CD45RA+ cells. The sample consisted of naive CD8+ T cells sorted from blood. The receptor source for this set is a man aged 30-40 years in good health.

CDR3 amino acids: CASSEALFGLAGAPEQFF. CDR3 nucleotides: TGTGCCAGCAGTGAAGCGCTTTTTGGACTAGCGGGAGCACCGGAGCAGTTCTTC. The chain joins TRBV2 to TRBJ2-1, with 13 bases lining up with TRBD2. J gave up 10 bases and V 0 bases, and 12 bases lay outside the gene matches. The CDR3 is made up of 18 amino acids. CDR1 and CDR2 from the germline V gene are SNHLY and FYNNEI.

The CDR3 protein is CASRSTDPYEQYF. In DNA form, the CDR3 reads TGTGCCAGCAGGTCGACAGATCCCTACGAGCAGTACTTC. This chain uses TRBV2 with TRBJ2-7; a weak D match, TRBD1 (5 bases). Germline V gene lookup returns CDR1 SNHLY and CDR2 FYNNEI. The CDR3 runs to 13 residues. Trimming removed 6 bases at V and 2 bases at J, with 11 bases between. Complete variable domain (other parts from reference TRBV2 and TRBJ2-7): EPEVTQTPSHQVTQMGQEVILRCVPISNHLYFYWYRQILGQKVEFLVSFYNNEISEKSEIFDDQFSVERPDGSNFTLKIRSTKLEDSAMYFCASRSTDPYEQYFGPGTRLTVT.

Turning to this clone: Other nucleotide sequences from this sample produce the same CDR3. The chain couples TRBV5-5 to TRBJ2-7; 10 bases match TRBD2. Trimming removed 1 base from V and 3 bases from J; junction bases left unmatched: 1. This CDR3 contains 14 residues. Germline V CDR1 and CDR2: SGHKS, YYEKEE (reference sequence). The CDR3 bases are TGTGCCAGCAGCTTGAGACTAGCGGGCTACGAGCAGTACTTC. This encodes CASSLRLAGYEQYF.

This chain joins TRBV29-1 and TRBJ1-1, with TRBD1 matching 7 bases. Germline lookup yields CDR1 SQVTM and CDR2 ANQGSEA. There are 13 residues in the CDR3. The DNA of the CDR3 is TGCACGACGTACAGGGGTGGGGGGACTGAAGCTTTCTTT. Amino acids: CTTYRGGGTEAFF.

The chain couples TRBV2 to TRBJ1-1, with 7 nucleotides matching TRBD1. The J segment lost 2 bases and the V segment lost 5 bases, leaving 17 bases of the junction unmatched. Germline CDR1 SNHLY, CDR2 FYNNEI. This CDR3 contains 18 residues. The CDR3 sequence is CASSFSTGEGWRNTEAFF. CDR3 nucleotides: TGTGCCAGCAGTTTCTCAACAGGGGAGGGGTGGAGAAACACTGAAGCTTTCTTT.

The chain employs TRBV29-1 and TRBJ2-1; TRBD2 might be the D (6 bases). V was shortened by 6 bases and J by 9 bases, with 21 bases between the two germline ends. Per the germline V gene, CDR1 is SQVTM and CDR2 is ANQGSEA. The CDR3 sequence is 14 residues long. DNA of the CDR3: TGCAGCGTCACAGGCGGGAAGGTGTACGGTGAGCAGTTCTTC. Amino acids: CSVTGGKVYGEQFF.

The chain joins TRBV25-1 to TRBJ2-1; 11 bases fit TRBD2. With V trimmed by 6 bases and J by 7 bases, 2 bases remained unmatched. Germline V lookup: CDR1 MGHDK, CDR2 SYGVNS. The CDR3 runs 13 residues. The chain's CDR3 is CASRRTSGNEQFF. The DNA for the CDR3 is TGTGCCAGCAGGAGGACTAGCGGGAATGAGCAGTTCTTC.

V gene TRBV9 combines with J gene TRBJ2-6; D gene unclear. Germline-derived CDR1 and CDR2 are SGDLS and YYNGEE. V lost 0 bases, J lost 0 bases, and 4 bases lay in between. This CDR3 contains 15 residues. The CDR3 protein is CASSVGGSGANVLTF. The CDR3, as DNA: TGTGCCAGCAGCGTAGGGGGCTCTGGGGCCAACGTCCTGACTTTC.

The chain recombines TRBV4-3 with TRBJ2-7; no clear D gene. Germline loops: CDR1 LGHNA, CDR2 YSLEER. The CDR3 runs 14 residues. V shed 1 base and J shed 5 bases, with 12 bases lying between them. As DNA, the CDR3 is TGCGCCAGCAGCCAAGGATTCTCGACCCACGAGCAGTACTTC. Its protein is CASSQGFSTHEQYF.

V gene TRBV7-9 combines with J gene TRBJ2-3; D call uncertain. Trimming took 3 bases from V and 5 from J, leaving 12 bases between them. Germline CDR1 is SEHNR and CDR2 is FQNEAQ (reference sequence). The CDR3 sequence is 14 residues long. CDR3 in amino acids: CASSFEGLGDTQYF. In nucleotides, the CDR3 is TGTGCCAGCAGCTTTGAAGGTTTGGGAGATACGCAGTATTTT.

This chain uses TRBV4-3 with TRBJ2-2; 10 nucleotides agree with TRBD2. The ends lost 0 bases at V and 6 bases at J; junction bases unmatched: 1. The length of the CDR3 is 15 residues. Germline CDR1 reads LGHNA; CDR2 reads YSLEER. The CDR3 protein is CASSQEAGGPGELFF. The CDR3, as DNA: TGCGCCAGCAGCCAAGAAGCGGGAGGGCCCGGGGAGCTGTTTTTT.

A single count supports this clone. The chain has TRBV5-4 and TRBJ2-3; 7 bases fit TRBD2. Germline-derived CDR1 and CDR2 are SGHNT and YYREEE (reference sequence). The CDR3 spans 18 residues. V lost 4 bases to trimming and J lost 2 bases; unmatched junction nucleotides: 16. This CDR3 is CASSEKGTINFLTDTQYF. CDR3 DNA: TGTGCCAGCAGCGAGAAAGGGACTATAAATTTTCTCACAGATACGCAGTATTTT.

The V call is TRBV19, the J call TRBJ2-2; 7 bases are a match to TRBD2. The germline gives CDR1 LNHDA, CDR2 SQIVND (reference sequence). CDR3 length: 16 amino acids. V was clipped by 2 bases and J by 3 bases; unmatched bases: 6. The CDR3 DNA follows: TGTGCCAGTAGTATAAAAAGCGGGACCTACACCGGGGAGCTGTTTTTT. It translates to CASSIKSGTYTGELFF.

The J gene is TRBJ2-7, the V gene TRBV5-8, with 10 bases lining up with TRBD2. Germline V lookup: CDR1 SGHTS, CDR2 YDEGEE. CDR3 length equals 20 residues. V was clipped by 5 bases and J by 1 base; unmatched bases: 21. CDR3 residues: CASSSPRVSSGRSVSYEQYF. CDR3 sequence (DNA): TGTGCCAGCAGTTCGCCCCGGGTATCTAGCGGGAGATCAGTATCCTACGAGCAGTACTTC. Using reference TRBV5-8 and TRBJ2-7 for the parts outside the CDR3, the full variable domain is EAGVTQSPTHLIKTRGQQATLRCSPISGHTSVYWYQQALGLGLQFLLWYDEGEERNRGNFPPRFSGRQFPNYSSELNVNALELEDSALYLCASSSPRVSSGRSVSYEQYFGPGTRLTVT.

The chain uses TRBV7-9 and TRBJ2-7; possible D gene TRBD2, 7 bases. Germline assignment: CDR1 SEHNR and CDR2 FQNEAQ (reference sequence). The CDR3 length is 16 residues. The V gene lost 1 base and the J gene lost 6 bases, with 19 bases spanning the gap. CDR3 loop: CASSLGGGANKGEQYF. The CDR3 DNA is TGTGCCAGCAGCTTAGGAGGGGGGGCCAATAAAGGCGAGCAGTACTTC.

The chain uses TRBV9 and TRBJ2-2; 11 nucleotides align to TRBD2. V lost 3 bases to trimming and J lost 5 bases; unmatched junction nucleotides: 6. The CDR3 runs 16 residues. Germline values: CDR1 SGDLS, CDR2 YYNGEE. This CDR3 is CASSAPASGRTGELFF. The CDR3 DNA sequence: TGTGCCAGCAGCGCCCCGGCTAGCGGGAGGACCGGGGAGCTGTTTTTT.

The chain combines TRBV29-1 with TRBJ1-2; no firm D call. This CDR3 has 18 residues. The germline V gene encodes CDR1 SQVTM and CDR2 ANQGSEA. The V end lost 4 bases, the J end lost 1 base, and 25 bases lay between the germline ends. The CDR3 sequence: CSVGPAATDKPFNYGYTF. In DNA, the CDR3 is TGCAGCGTTGGCCCCGCCGCGACGGATAAACCATTTAACTATGGCTACACCTTC.

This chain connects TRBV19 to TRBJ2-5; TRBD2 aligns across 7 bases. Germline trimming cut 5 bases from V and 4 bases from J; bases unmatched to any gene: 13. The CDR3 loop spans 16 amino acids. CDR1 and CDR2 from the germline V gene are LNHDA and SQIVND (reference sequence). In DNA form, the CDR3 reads TGTGCCAGTAGTCAGGGTCCGGCGGGAGCCCGAGAGACCCAGTACTTC. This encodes CASSQGPAGARETQYF.

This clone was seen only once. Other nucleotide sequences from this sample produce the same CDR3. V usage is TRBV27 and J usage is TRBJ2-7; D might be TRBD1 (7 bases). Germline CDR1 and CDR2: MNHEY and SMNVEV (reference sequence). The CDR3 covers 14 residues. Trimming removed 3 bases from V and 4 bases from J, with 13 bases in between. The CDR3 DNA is TGTGCCAGCAGTTTGAAGGGGGCGGGGTACGAGCAGTACTTC. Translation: CASSLKGAGYEQYF.

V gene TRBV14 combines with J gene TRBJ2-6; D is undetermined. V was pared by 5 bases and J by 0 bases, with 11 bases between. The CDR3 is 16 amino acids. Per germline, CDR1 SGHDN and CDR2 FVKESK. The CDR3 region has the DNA TGTGCCAGCAGCGAATATCCCGTCTCTGGGGCCAACGTCCTGACTTTC. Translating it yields CASSEYPVSGANVLTF.

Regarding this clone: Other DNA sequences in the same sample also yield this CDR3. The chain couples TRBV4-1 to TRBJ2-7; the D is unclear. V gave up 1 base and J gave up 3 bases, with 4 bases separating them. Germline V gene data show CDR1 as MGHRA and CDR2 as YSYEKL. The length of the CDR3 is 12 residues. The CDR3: CASSQGGYEQYF. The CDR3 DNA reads TGCGCCAGCAGCCAAGGTGGCTACGAGCAGTACTTC.

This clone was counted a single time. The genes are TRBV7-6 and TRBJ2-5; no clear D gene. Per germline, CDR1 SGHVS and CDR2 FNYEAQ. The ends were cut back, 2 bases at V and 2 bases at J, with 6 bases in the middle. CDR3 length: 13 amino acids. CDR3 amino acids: CASSLNPQETQYF. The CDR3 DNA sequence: TGTGCCAGCAGCTTAAACCCTCAAGAGACCCAGTACTTC.

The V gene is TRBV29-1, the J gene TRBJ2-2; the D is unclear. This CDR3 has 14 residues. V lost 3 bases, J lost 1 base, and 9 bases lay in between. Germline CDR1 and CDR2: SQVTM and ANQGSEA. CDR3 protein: CSVDLSGNTGELFF. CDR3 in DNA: TGCAGCGTTGATTTGTCCGGGAACACCGGGGAGCTGTTTTTT.

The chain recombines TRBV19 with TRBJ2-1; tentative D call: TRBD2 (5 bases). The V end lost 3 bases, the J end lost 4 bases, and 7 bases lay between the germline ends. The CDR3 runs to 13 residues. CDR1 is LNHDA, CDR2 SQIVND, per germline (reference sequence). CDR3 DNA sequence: TGTGCCAGTAGTATGACGGGATACAATGAGCAGTTCTTC. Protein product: CASSMTGYNEQFF.

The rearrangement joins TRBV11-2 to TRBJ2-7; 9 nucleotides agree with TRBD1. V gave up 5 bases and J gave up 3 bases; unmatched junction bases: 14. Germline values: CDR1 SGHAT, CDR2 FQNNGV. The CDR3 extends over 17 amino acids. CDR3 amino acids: CASSPGTGRIKDYEQYF. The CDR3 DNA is TGTGCCAGCAGCCCCGGGACAGGGAGAATTAAGGACTACGAGCAGTACTTC.